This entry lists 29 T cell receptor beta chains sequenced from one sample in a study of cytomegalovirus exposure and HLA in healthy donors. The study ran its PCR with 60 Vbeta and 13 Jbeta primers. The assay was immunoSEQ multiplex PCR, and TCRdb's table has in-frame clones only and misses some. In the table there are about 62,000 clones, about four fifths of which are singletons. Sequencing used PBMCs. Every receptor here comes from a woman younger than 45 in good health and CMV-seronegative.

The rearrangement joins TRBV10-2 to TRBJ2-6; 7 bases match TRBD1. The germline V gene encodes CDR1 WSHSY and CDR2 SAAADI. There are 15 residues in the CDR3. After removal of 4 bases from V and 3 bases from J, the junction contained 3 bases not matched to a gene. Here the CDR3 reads CASSGSGGGANVLTF. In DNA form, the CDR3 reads TGCGCCAGCAGTGGGTCAGGGGGTGGGGCCAACGTCCTGACTTTC.

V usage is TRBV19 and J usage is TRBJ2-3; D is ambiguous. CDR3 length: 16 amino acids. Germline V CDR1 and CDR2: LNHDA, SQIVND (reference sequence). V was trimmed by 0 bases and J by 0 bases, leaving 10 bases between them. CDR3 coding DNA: TGTGCCAGTAGTATAGAAAACAGACCTAGCACAGATACGCAGTATTTT. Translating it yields CASSIENRPSTDTQYF.

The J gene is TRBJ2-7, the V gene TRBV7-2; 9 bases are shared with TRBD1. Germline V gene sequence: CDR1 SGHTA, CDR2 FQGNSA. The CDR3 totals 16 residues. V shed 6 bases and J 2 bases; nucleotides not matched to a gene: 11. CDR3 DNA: TGTGCCAGCAGTTGGCCGGGACAGGGTGTGACCTACGAGCAGTACTTC. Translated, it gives CASSWPGQGVTYEQYF.

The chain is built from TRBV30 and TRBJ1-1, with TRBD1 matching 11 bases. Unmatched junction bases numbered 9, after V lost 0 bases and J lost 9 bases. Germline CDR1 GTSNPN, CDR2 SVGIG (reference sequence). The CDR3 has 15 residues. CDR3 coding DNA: TGTGCCTGGAGTGTATCACCGGCGGACAGGGGGCAAGCTTTCTTT. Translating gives CAWSVSPADRGQAFF.

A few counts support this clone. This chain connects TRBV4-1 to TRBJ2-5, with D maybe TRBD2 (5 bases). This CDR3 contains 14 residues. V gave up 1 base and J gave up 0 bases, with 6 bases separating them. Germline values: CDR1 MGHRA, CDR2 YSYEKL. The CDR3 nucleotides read TGCGCCAGCAGCCAAGGGACTTACCAAGAGACCCAGTACTTC. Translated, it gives CASSQGTYQETQYF.

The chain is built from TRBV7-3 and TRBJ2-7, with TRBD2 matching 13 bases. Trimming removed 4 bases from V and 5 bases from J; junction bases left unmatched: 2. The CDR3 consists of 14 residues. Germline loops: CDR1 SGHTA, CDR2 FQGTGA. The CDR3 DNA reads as TGTGCCAGCAGCTCAGGACTAGCGGGAGACGAGCAGTACGTC. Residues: CASSSGLAGDEQYV.

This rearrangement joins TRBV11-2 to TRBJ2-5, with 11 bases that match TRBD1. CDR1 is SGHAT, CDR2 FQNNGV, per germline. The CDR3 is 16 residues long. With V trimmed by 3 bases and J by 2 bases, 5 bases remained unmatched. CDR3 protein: CASSFSGTGGQETQYF. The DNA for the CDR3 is TGTGCCAGCAGCTTTTCCGGGACAGGGGGACAAGAGACCCAGTACTTC.

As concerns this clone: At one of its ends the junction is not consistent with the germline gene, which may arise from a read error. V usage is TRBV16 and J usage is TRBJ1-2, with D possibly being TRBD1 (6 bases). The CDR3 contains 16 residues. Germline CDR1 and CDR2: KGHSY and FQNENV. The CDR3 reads CASSRTGQPTNCGYTF. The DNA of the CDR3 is TGTGCCAGCAGCCGGACTGGACAGCCTACTAACTGTGGCTACACCTTC.

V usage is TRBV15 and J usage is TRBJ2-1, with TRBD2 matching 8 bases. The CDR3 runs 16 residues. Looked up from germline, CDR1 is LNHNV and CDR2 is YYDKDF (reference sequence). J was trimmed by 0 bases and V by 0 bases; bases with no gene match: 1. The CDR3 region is CATSRDRGGSYNEQFF. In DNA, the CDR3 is TGTGCCACCAGCAGAGATCGGGGGGGCTCCTACAATGAGCAGTTCTTC. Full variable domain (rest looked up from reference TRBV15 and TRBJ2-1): DAMVIQNPRYQVTQFGKPVTLSCSQTLNHNVMYWYQQKSSQAPKLLFHYYDKDFNNEADTPDNFQSRRPNTSFCFLDIRSPGLGDTAMYLCATSRDRGGSYNEQFFGPGTRLTVL.

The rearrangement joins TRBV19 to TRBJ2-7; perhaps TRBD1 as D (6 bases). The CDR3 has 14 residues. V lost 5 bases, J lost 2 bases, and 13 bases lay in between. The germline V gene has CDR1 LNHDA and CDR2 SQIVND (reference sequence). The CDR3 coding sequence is TGTGCCAGTAGTCCGAGGGACACCACCTACGAGCAGTACTTC. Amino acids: CASSPRDTTYEQYF.

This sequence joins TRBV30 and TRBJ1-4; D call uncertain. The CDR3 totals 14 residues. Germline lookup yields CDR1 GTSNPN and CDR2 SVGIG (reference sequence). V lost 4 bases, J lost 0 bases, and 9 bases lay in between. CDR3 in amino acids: CAWTPSATNEKLFF. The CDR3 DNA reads TGTGCCTGGACCCCTTCCGCAACTAATGAAAAACTGTTTTTT.

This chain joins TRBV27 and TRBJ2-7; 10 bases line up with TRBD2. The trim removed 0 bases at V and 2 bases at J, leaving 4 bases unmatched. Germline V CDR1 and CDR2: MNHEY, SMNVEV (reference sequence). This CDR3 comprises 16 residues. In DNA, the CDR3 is TGTGCCAGCAGTTTATCCACTAGCGGGGTAACCTACGAGCAGTACTTC. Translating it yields CASSLSTSGVTYEQYF.

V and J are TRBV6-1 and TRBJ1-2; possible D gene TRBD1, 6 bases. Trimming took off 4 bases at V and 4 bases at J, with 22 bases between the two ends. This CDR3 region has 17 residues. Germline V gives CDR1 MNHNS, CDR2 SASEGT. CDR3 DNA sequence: TGTGCCAGCAGTGGGCGTGGGGGCAGTGGATTATTCTATGGCTACACCTTC. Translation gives CASSGRGGSGLFYGYTF.

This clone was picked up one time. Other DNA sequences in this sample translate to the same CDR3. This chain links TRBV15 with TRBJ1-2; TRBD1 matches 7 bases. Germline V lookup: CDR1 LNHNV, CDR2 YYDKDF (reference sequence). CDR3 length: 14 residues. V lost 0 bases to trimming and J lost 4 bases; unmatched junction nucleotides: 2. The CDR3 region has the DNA TGTGCCACCAGCAGAGACAGGGGGTTCTATGGCTACACCTTC. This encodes CATSRDRGFYGYTF.

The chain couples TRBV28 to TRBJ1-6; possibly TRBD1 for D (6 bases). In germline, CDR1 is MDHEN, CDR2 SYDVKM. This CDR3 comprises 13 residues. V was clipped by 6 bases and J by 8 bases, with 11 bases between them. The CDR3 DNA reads TGTGCCAGCAGGGACAGTATAGATTCACCCCTCCACTTT. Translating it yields CASRDSIDSPLHF.

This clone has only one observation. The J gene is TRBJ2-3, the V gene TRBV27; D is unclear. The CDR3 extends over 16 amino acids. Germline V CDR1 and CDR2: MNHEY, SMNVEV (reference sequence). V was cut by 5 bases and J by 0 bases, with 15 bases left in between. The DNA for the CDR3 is TGTGCCAGCAGTCCCCTTTGGAGTTCGAGCACAGATACGCAGTATTTT. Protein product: CASSPLWSSSTDTQYF.

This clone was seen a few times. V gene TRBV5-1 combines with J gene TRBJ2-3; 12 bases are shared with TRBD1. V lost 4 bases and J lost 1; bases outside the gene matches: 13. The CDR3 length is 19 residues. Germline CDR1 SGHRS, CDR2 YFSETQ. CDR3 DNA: TGCGCCAGCAGCCTAGAGGGACAGGGGGCCCTCTATGGCACAGATACGCAGTATTTT. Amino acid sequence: CASSLEGQGALYGTDTQYF.

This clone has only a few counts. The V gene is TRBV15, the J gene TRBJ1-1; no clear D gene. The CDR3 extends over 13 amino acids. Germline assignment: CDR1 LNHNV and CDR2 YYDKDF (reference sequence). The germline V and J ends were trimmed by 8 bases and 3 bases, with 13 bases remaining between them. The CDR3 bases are TGTGCCACCCGTTTCCGGAGGGACACTGAAGCTTTCTTT. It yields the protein CATRFRRDTEAFF.

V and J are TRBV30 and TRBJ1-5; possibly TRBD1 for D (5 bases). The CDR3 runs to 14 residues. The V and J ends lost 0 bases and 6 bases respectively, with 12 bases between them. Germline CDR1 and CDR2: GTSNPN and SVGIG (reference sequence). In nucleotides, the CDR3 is TGTGCCTGGAGTGTACCGGGGGAGGGTCAGCCCCAGCATTTT. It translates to CAWSVPGEGQPQHF.

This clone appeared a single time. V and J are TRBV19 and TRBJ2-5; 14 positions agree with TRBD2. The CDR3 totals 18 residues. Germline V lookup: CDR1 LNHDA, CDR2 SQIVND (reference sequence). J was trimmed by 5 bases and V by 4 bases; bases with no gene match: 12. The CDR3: CASSTTGGTSGSWETQYF. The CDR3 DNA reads TGTGCCAGTAGTACAACCGGAGGGACTAGCGGGAGTTGGGAGACCCAGTACTTC. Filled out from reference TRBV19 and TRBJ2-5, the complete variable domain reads DGGITQSPKYLFRKEGQNVTLSCEQNLNHDAMYWYRQDPGQGLRLIYYSQIVNDFQKGDIAEGYSVSREKKESFPLTVTSAQKNPTAFYLCASSTTGGTSGSWETQYFGPGTRLLVL.

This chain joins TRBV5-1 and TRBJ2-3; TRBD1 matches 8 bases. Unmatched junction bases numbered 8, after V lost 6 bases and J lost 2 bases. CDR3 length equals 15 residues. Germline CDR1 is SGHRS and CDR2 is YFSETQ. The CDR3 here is CASTWTGPFTDTQYF. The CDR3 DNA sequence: TGCGCCAGCACTTGGACAGGGCCGTTCACAGATACGCAGTATTTT.

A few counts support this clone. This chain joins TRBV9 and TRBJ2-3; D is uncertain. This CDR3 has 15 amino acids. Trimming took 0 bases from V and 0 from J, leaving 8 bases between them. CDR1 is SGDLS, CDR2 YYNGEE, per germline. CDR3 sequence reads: CASSVALRSTDTQYF. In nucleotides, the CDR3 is TGTGCCAGCAGCGTAGCACTACGAAGCACAGATACGCAGTATTTT.

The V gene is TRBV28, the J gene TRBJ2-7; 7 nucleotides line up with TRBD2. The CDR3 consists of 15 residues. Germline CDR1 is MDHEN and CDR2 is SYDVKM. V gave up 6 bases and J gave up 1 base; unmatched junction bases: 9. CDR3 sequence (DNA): TGTGCCAGCAGCCCTAGACTAGCCGCGTCCTACGAGCAGTACTTC. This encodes CASSPRLAASYEQYF.

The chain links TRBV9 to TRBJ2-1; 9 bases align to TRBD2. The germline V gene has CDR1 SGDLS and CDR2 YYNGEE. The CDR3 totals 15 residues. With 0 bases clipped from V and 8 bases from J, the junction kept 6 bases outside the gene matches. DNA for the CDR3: TGTGCCAGCAGCGTAGGGCTAGCGGGATATGATGAGCAGTTCTTC. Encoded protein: CASSVGLAGYDEQFF.

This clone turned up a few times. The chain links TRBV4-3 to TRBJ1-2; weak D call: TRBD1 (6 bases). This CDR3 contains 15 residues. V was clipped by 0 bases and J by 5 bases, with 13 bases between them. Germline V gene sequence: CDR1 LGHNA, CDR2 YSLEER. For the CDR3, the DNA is TGCGCCAGCAGCCAAGAGGCAGGGGACCCTTATGGCTACACCTTC. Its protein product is CASSQEAGDPYGYTF.

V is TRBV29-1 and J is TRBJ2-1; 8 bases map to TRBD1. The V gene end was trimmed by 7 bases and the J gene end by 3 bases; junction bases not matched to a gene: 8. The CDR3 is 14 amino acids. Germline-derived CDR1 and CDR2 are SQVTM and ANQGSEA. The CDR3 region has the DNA TGCAGCGATCGACAGGGGACCGTCTACAATGAGCAGTTCTTC. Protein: CSDRQGTVYNEQFF.

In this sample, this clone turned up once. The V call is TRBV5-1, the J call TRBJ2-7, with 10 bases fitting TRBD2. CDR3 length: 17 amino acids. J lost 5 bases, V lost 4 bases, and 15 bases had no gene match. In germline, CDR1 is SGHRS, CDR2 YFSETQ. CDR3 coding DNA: TGCGCCAGCAGCCCTACTAGCGGGGCTTTTCCGGGGGACGAGCAGTACTTC. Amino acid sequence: CASSPTSGAFPGDEQYF.

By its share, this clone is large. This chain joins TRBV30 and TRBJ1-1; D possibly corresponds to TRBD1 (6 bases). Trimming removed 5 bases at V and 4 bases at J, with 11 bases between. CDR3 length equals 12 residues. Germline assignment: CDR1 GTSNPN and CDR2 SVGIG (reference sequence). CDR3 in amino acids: CAWGAGATEAFF. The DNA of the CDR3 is TGTGCCTGGGGCGCAGGGGCCACTGAAGCTTTCTTT. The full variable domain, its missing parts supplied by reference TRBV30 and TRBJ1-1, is SQTIHQWPATLVQPVGSPLSLECTVEGTSNPNLYWYRQAAGRGLQLLFYSVGIGQISSEVPQNLSASRPQDRQFILSSKKLLLSDSGFYLCAWGAGATEAFFGQGTRLTVV.

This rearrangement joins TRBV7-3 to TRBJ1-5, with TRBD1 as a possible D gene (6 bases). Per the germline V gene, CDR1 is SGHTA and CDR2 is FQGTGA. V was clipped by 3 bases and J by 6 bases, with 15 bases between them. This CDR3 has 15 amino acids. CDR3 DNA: TGTGCCAGCAGCTTCTCGGGGGGGGCGGGTCAGCCCCAGCATTTT. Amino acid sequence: CASSFSGGAGQPQHF.